This paragraph reports one T cell receptor (beta chain). These data belong to a study of blood T cell repertoires in COVID-19. Study details: Acute and convalescent COVID-19 samples came from the United States, Italy and Spain. Nucleic acid was either cDNA or gDNA, and it came from T cells, B-cell-depleted T cells, or PBMCs.

CDR3 length: 13 amino acids. Germline V gene data show CDR1 as SGHVS and CDR2 as FNYEAQ. V shed 5 bases and J shed 5 bases, with 13 bases lying between them. Per the authors' pipeline: Reference gene primers were amplified, and this amplification served to estimate nucleated cell counts. The table came from immunoSEQ multiplex PCR; TCRdb's copy has only in-frame clones and leaves some out. That table gives V, J and clone size, and the DNA gave D and trimming. Found here are around 500,000 clones, 70% to 90% of them singletons; the top ten hold roughly 3.2%. The material sequenced was peripheral blood. This sequence was found in a human donor in a cohort sampled during active COVID-19. The chain joins TRBV7-6 to TRBJ2-7, with D tentatively TRBD2 (7 bases). The chain's CDR3 is CASSPGGGDEQYF. As DNA, the CDR3 is TGTGCCAGCAGCCCGGGGGGCGGGGACGAGCAGTACTTC.